The 22 T cell receptor beta chains presented below share a single source sample, sequenced in a study of molecular identifiers for immune sequencing clone quantification. TCRdb ran MiXCR on the PCR reads and lists one entry per CDR3 protein. The data contain roughly 320,000 distinct CDR3 sequences, 24% of them singletons. Material for sequencing was naive CD8+ T cells from blood, with Jurkat cell RNA spiked in. Documented subset: FACS-sorted CD8+CD4-CCR7+CD45RA+ naive T cells. The receptors shown here come from a human donor in good health. Some libraries in this study had Jurkat cell RNA spiked in.

This clonotype showed up just a few times. This CDR3 is CASSYTTGGEVIQYF. CDR3 coding DNA: TGTGCCAGCAGTTACACAACAGGGGGCGAGGTCATTCAGTACTTC. The chain is built from TRBV6-2 or TRBV6-3 and TRBJ2-4, with TRBD1 matching over 9 bases. Germline V lookup: CDR1 MNHEY, CDR2 SVGEGT. V lost 2 bases and J lost 9; bases outside the gene matches: 8. CDR3 size: 15 residues.

This clonotype was picked up a small number of times. V is TRBV7-9 and J is TRBJ2-3, with TRBD2 matching 9 bases. The CDR3 is 18 amino acids. In germline, CDR1 is SEHNR, CDR2 FQNEAQ (reference sequence). V was pared by 1 base and J by 3 bases, with 11 bases of the junction left unmatched. The CDR3 is CASSLGGWASGVTDTQYF. The CDR3 DNA follows: TGTGCCAGCAGCTTAGGGGGGTGGGCTAGCGGGGTAACAGATACGCAGTATTTT. Filled out from reference TRBV7-9 and TRBJ2-3, the complete variable domain reads DTGVSQNPRHKITKRGQNVTFRCDPISEHNRLYWYRQTLGQGPEFLTYFQNEAQLEKSRLLSDRFSAERPKGSFSTLEIQRTEQGDSAMYLCASSLGGWASGVTDTQYFGPGTRLTVL.

This chain links TRBV10-2 with TRBJ2-7; no clear D. The V gene's germline CDR1 is WSHSY and CDR2 SAAADI. With 2 bases removed from V and 2 bases from J, the gap between germline ends came to 7 bases. This CDR3 contains 13 residues. The CDR3 DNA reads TGCGCCAGCAGTGAGGCATTGACCTACGAGCAGTACTTC. Translation: CASSEALTYEQYF.

Worth noting for this clonotype: Compared with germline, one end of the junction differs, possibly owing to a read error. This chain links TRBV4-3 with TRBJ2-7; 9 bases are a match to TRBD1. The germline gives CDR1 LGHNA, CDR2 YSLEER. The CDR3 totals 13 residues. The CDR3 DNA sequence: TGCGCCTGCAGCCAAGGACAGGGGTACGAGCAGTACTTC. Its translation: CACSQGQGYEQYF.

This clonotype was counted a few times. A much larger clone lies one base from this, so it may be a read error. The chain joins TRBV7-2 to TRBJ2-4; no firm D call. V was pared by 2 bases and J by 0 bases, with 14 bases between. The length of the CDR3 is 17 residues. In germline, CDR1 is SGHTA, CDR2 FQGNSA. CDR3 DNA: TGTGCCAGCAGCTTACGCGAGCAGGAGATAGCCAAAAACATTCAGTACTTC. As protein: CASSLREQEIAKNIQYF.

This clonotype was seen a few times. The genes are TRBV10-3 and TRBJ2-5; D unresolved. Trimming shortened V by 0 bases and J by 1 base, and 9 bases separated the two germline ends. The length of the CDR3 is 15 residues. Per the germline V gene, CDR1 is ENHRY and CDR2 is SYGVKD. The CDR3: CAISESAVPQETQYF. CDR3 sequence (DNA): TGTGCCATCAGTGAGTCGGCAGTACCCCAAGAGACCCAGTACTTC.

V is TRBV18 and J is TRBJ2-5; TRBD2 matches at 7 bases. The CDR3 loop spans 14 amino acids. Germline V gene sequence: CDR1 KGHSH, CDR2 LQKENI. The trim removed 6 bases at V and 13 bases at J, leaving 17 bases unmatched. CDR3 nucleotide sequence: TGTGCCAGCTCCCCTCGGGGAGGGGAAGAGCCCCCGTACTTC. Protein product: CASSPRGGEEPPYF.

The CDR3 loop reads CASSSGTGLLNAQYF. CDR3 coding DNA: TGTGCCAGCAGTTCCGGGACAGGGCTCCTAAACGCGCAGTACTTC. The chain employs TRBV28 and TRBJ2-7, with 9 bases aligning to TRBD1. Germline trimming cut 4 bases from V and 9 bases from J; bases unmatched to any gene: 13. The CDR3 extends over 15 amino acids. Germline values: CDR1 MDHEN, CDR2 SYDVKM.

This clonotype came up a few times. This sequence joins TRBV7-9 and TRBJ2-2; D not certain. The CDR3 is made up of 17 amino acids. Looked up from germline, CDR1 is SEHNR and CDR2 is FQNEAQ (reference sequence). V lost 3 bases to trimming and J lost 7 bases, with 21 bases between them. The CDR3 here is CASSLDERPAWGGELFF. The CDR3 region has the DNA TGTGCCAGCAGCTTGGACGAACGCCCGGCTTGGGGCGGGGAGCTGTTTTTT. The variable domain in full, with the rest retrieved from reference TRBV7-9 and TRBJ2-2, is DTGVSQNPRHKITKRGQNVTFRCDPISEHNRLYWYRQTLGQGPEFLTYFQNEAQLEKSRLLSDRFSAERPKGSFSTLEIQRTEQGDSAMYLCASSLDERPAWGGELFFGEGSRLTVL.

This rearrangement joins TRBV11-2 to TRBJ2-1; 10 positions agree with TRBD1. J lost 0 bases, V lost 5 bases, and 4 bases had no gene match. There are 16 residues in the CDR3. In germline, CDR1 is SGHAT, CDR2 FQNNGV. The chain's CDR3 is CASSPGQGVSYNEQFF. As DNA, the CDR3 is TGTGCCAGCAGCCCCGGACAGGGGGTCTCCTACAATGAGCAGTTCTTC.

This clonotype was seen many times. This chain connects TRBV5-5 to TRBJ2-7; TRBD2 aligns across 8 bases. The J segment lost 2 bases and the V segment lost 4 bases, leaving 8 bases of the junction unmatched. This CDR3 has 15 amino acids. Germline lookup yields CDR1 SGHKS and CDR2 YYEKEE (reference sequence). The DNA for the CDR3 is TGTGCCAGCAGCCCGGGGGGGCAGTCCGCCTACGAGCAGTACTTC. It specifies CASSPGGQSAYEQYF.

Many counts were recorded for this clonotype. V usage is TRBV24-1 and J usage is TRBJ2-3; 7 positions match TRBD1. Trimming removed 4 bases from V and 4 bases from J; junction bases left unmatched: 4. The germline V gene has CDR1 KGHDR and CDR2 SFDVKD. There are 14 residues in the CDR3. The CDR3 DNA reads TGTGCCACCAGTGAAAAAGGGGGCGCAGATACGCAGTATTTT. Translating gives CATSEKGGADTQYF.

The CDR3 reads CATAGGHTDTQYF. For the CDR3, the DNA is TGTGCCACCGCCGGCGGACACACAGATACGCAGTATTTT. The chain couples TRBV19 to TRBJ2-3; a possible D gene is TRBD1 (5 bases). From germline, CDR1 is LNHDA and CDR2 SQIVND (reference sequence). V was pared by 10 bases and J by 2 bases, with 13 bases between. This CDR3 region has 13 residues.

Concerning this clonotype itself: Just one base apart from a much larger clone, this may be a read error. The chain couples TRBV7-9 to TRBJ2-5; D not resolved. Germline loops: CDR1 SEHNR, CDR2 FQNEAQ (reference sequence). Trimming took off 5 bases at V and 2 bases at J, with 9 bases between the two ends. This CDR3 is built from 13 residues. CDR3 amino acids: CASSPQLQETQYF. The CDR3 coding sequence is TGTGCCAGCAGCCCTCAGCTTCAAGAGACCCAGTACTTC. The full variable domain, rest sourced from reference TRBV7-9 and TRBJ2-5, is DTGVSQNPRHKITKRGQNVTFRCDPISEHNRLYWYRQTLGQGPEFLTYFQNEAQLEKSRLLSDRFSAERPKGSFSTLEIQRTEQGDSAMYLCASSPQLQETQYFGPGTRLLVL.

Regarding this clonotype: Sequence at one end of the junction differs from germline and may be a read error. The chain combines TRBV28 with TRBJ1-1; a weak D match, TRBD1 (6 bases). CDR3 length: 14 amino acids. Germline CDR1 is MDHEN and CDR2 is SYDVKM. In nucleotides, the CDR3 is TGTGCCAGCAGTTTCAGGGGCGTAAACACTGTAGCTTTCTTT. Its translation: CASSFRGVNTVAFF.

This clonotype was recorded many times. The chain carries TRBV20-1 and TRBJ2-4, with 11 bases fitting TRBD2. Germline CDR1 DFQATT, CDR2 SNEGSKA (reference sequence). This CDR3 comprises 18 residues. Trimming cost V 0 bases and J 0 bases; bases outside gene matches: 7. The DNA for the CDR3 is TGCAGTGCTAGAGACGGGACTAGCGGACCTCTAGCCAAAAACATTCAGTACTTC. Translated, it gives CSARDGTSGPLAKNIQYF.

This clonotype has a count of ten or more. The genes are TRBV28 and TRBJ2-7; D unresolved. The CDR3 consists of 14 residues. V was shortened by 8 bases and J by 3 bases, with 17 bases between the two germline ends. CDR1 MDHEN and CDR2 SYDVKM come from the germline V gene. CDR3 nucleotides: TGTGCCAGCGAGAAGGACGACGTTGTCTACGAGCAGTACTTC. Its protein is CASEKDDVVYEQYF. Full variable domain (outside the CDR3, taken from reference TRBV28 and TRBJ2-7): DVKVTQSSRYLVKRTGEKVFLECVQDMDHENMFWYRQDPGLGLRLIYFSYDVKMKEKGDIPEGYSVSREKKERFSLILESASTNQTSMYLCASEKDDVVYEQYFGPGTRLTVT.

The chain couples TRBV12-5 to TRBJ1-2; D might be TRBD1 (6 bases). V lost 0 bases, J lost 7 bases, and 12 bases lay in between. This CDR3 spans 14 amino acids. CDR1 is LGHNT, CDR2 FRNRAP, per germline. In DNA form, the CDR3 reads TGTGCTAGTGGTTTGGTACAAGGGGGTGCTGGCTACACCTTC. Translated: CASGLVQGGAGYTF.

Ten or more counts support this clonotype. The chain combines TRBV5-1 with TRBJ1-1; possible D gene TRBD1, 6 bases. Between the trimmed V and J ends, which lost 6 bases and 0 bases, there was a span of 12 bases. This CDR3 is 14 amino acids long. CDR1 is SGHRS and CDR2 is YFSETQ in the germline V gene. Here the CDR3 reads CASNVGAVNTEAFF. The CDR3 DNA sequence: TGCGCCAGCAACGTGGGGGCGGTGAACACTGAAGCTTTCTTT.

The chain links TRBV27 to TRBJ2-3, with 7 bases fitting TRBD1. The CDR3 runs to 13 residues. V trimming: 7 bases; J trimming: 0 bases; junction bases outside the gene matches: 1. Looked up from germline, CDR1 is MNHEY and CDR2 is SMNVEV (reference sequence). CDR3 sequence reads: CASTGQSTDTQYF. The CDR3 bases are TGTGCCAGCACGGGACAGAGCACAGATACGCAGTATTTT.

The chain recombines TRBV12-3 or TRBV12-4 with TRBJ2-2; 9 bases match TRBD2. J gave up 5 bases and V 0 bases, and 10 bases lay outside the gene matches. This CDR3 is built from 18 residues. This chain's CDR3 is CASSLAPGELAGTGELFF. The CDR3 nucleotides read TGTGCCAGCAGTTTAGCGCCGGGGGAGCTAGCGGGAACCGGGGAGCTGTTTTTT.

This clonotype appeared many times. This chain uses TRBV29-1 with TRBJ1-4; 7 bases are a match to TRBD1. This CDR3 comprises 15 residues. The V gene end was trimmed by 2 bases and the J gene end by 6 bases; junction bases not matched to a gene: 9. Germline CDR1 SQVTM, CDR2 ANQGSEA. Here the CDR3 reads CSVELVSGGYEKLFF. The CDR3 DNA reads as TGCAGCGTTGAACTGGTGTCAGGGGGTTATGAAAAACTGTTTTTT.